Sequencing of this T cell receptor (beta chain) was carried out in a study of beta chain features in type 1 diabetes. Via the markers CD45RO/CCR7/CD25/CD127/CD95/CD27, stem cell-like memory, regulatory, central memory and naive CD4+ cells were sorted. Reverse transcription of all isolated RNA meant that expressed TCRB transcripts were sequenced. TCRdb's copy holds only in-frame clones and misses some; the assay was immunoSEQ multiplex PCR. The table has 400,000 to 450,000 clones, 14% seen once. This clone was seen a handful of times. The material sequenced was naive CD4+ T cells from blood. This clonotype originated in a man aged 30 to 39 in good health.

CDR3 bases: TGCAGTGCTAGATACGAGACCCTCCACTTT. It is translated as CSARYETLHF. The gene calls are TRBV20-1 and TRBJ1-6; D uncertain. V was clipped by 2 bases and J by 14 bases, with 7 bases between them. Germline values: CDR1 DFQATT, CDR2 SNEGSKA (reference sequence). There are 10 residues in the CDR3.